The entry below describes one TCR beta chain. This sample is drawn from a study of blood T cell repertoires in COVID-19. Background on the study: Samples came from the United States, Italy and Spain, spanning acute and convalescent COVID-19. The cDNA or gDNA used as material had been derived from T cells, B-cell-depleted T cells, or PBMCs.

Germline V gene sequence: CDR1 SEHNR, CDR2 FQNEAQ (reference sequence). The CDR3 is made up of 12 amino acids. V dropped 5 bases and J dropped 0 bases, with 3 bases sitting between them. In the study's own analysis: How many nucleated cells were present was estimated from reference gene primer amplification. Assay: immunoSEQ multiplex PCR; the TCRdb copy retains only in-frame clones and omits some. The V and J calls and clone size were taken over from that table, and D and trimming were inferred from the DNA. The sample lists over 200,000 clones, 70% to 90% seen once, with around 1.5% in the top ten.

This sequence originates from a man aged 18 to 30 with active or convalescent COVID-19. The chain uses TRBV7-9 and TRBJ2-3; D is unclear. The sequencing input was peripheral blood. DNA of the CDR3: TGTGCCAGCAGCCCTAGCACAGATACGCAGTATTTT. This sequence encodes CASSPSTDTQYF.